This entry describes one T cell receptor beta chain. This specimen comes from a study of T cell clones after liver transplantation. About the study: Timepoints were pre-transplant, pre-withdrawal, and after withdrawal was completed or failed.

Libraries were prepared by immunoSEQ multiplex PCR; TCRdb keeps only in-frame clonotypes and omits some of them. Of 80,000 or so clones listed, roughly four fifths were seen once; the top ten hold 0.45% to 0.6%. The CDR3 totals 14 residues. Germline loops: CDR1 MNHEY, CDR2 SVGAGI. V was cut by 6 bases and J by 7 bases, with 19 bases left in between. The rearrangement uses TRBV6-5 and TRBJ2-7; D call uncertain. The source material was CD4+ T cells from blood, sampled 46 months after liver transplant. This sequence was found in a human patient who received a liver transplant. Some T cells may possibly be graft donor cells. The CDR3 loop reads CASSRKGTTSEQYF. The CDR3 coding sequence is TGTGCCAGCAGCCGGAAAGGAACTACCTCAGAGCAGTACTTC.